This TCR beta chain was captured by sequencing in a study of early stage breast cancer tumors. The CDR3 sequence is 14 residues long. The germline gives CDR1 SEHNR, CDR2 FQNEAQ (reference sequence). Data came from immunoSEQ multiplex PCR; TCRdb stores just in-frame clones and leaves some out. Here the sample spans about 53,000 clones, about nine tenths being singletons. V and J are TRBV7-9 and TRBJ2-1; TRBD2 aligns across 8 bases. Sequences were obtained from blood. This receptor was taken from a person aged 65-85 years with breast cancer. The CDR3 reads CAWPSGSPYNEQFF. CDR3 nucleotide sequence: TGTGCTTGGCCCAGCGGGAGTCCCTACAATGAGCAGTTCTTC.